This T cell receptor beta chain was documented in a study of blood T cell repertoires in COVID-19. The wider study: There were acute and convalescent COVID-19 samples, and they came from the United States, Italy and Spain.

Libraries were prepared by immunoSEQ multiplex PCR; TCRdb keeps only in-frame clonotypes and omits some of them. The sample records fewer than 130,000 clones, 87% being singletons. The CDR3 runs 11 residues. CDR1 and CDR2 from the germline V gene are SGHKS and YYEKEE (reference sequence). After removal of 10 bases from V and 3 bases from J, the junction contained 3 bases not matched to a gene. The sample taken for sequencing was peripheral blood. The receptor was derived from a human donor in a cohort sampled during active COVID-19. The chain is built from TRBV5-5 and TRBJ1-1, with 7 nucleotides matching TRBD1. DNA for the CDR3: TGTGCCTCCCAGGGGGACACTGAAGCTTTCTTT. As protein: CASQGDTEAFF. Variable domain in full (rest from reference TRBV5-5 and TRBJ1-1): DAGVTQSPTHLIKTRGQQVTLRCSPISGHKSVSWYQQVLGQGPQFIFQYYEKEERGRGNFPDRFSARQFPNYSSELNVNALLLGDSALYLCASQGDTEAFFGQGTRLTVV.